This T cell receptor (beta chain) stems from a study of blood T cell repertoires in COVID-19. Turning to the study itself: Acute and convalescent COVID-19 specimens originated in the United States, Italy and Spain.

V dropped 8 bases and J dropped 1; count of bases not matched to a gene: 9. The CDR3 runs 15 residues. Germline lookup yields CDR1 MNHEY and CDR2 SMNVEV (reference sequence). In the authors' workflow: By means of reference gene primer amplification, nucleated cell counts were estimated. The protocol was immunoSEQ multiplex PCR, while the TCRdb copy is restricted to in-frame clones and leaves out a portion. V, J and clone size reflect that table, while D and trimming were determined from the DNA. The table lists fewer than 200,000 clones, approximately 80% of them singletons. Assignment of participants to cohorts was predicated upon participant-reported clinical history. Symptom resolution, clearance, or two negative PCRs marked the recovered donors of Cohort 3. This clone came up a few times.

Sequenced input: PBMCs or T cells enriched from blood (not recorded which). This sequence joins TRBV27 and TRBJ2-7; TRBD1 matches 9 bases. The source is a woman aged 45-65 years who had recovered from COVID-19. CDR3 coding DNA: TGTGCCAGCCGCAAGTTAGGGACAGGGTCCTACGAGCAGTACTTC. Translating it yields CASRKLGTGSYEQYF.